This T cell receptor beta chain was recovered during a study of healthy donors' naive CD4 and CD8 T cells. Study background: TCR alpha primers covered all functional IMGT alpha gene variants. Study-level points and caveats: Negatively charged CDR3s marked CD8+ lineage; positively charged CDR3s marked CD4+ lineage.

As to this clonotype: The antigen is not known.

In germline, CDR1 is LNHNV, CDR2 YYDKDF (reference sequence). With 3 bases removed from V and 3 bases from J, the gap between germline ends came to 8 bases. CDR3 length: 13 amino acids. Naive T cells were sorted: CD4+CD8-CD45RO-CD45RA+ for CD4+, CD8+CD4-CD45RA+CD27bright for CD8+. Each TCR library used roughly 510 ng of total RNA and a linear amplification protocol. MiXCR, applied by TCRdb to the reads, yields one record per CDR3 protein. The sample carries roughly 200,000 distinct CDR3 sequences, about 74% recorded once. Sequencing used naive CD4+ and CD8+ T cells sorted from blood, pooled from several donors. This sequence originates from a pool of human donors in good health; the sample pools cells from several healthy donors. The chain couples TRBV15 to TRBJ1-2, with TRBD1 as a possible D gene (6 bases). CDR3: CATSSGQYYGYTF. The CDR3 nucleotides are TGTGCCACCAGCAGCGGACAGTACTATGGCTACACCTTC.